Shown below are 23 T cell receptor beta chains from a single sample sequenced in a study of patients and donors after allogeneic stem cell transplantation. One entry per CDR3 protein results from TCRdb running MiXCR on the RT-PCR reads. This table has about 960,000 distinct CDR3 sequences, more than 15% appearing once. The material sequenced was blood, either unsorted or a sorted T cell fraction (not recorded which). The receptors were gathered from a human donor who was either an allogeneic HSCT recipient or a stem cell or donor lymphocyte infusion donor (not recorded which). It is not recorded whose cells these are; they may come from a transplant donor.

The rearrangement links TRBV4-3 to TRBJ1-1; tentative D call: TRBD1 (6 bases). The germline V and J ends were trimmed by 4 bases and 3 bases, with 18 bases remaining between them. Germline CDR1 is LGHNA and CDR2 is YSLEER. The CDR3 spans 16 residues. The CDR3 reads CASSLQFGGMDTEAFF. The CDR3 DNA reads as TGCGCCAGCAGCCTCCAGTTCGGGGGCATGGACACTGAAGCTTTCTTT.

At least ten counts were recorded for this clonotype. The chain employs TRBV10-3 and TRBJ2-7; D not resolved. CDR1 and CDR2 (germline): ENHRY, SYGVKD. V lost 0 bases, J lost 0 bases, and 12 bases lay in between. This CDR3 is 16 amino acids long. The CDR3 nucleotides read TGTGCCATCAGTGAGTCGGTGAGTCATGGCTCCTACGAGCAGTACTTC. Translated, it gives CAISESVSHGSYEQYF.

The chain has TRBV5-6 and TRBJ1-2, with TRBD1 identical over 8 bases. The CDR3 consists of 15 residues. V was pared by 0 bases and J by 4 bases, with 5 bases of the junction left unmatched. Germline assignment: CDR1 SGHDT and CDR2 YYEEEE. The CDR3 DNA reads as TGTGCCAGCAGCTTGGGAGCAGGGGGCTCCTATGGCTACACCTTC. This translates into CASSLGAGGSYGYTF.

There are a few counts of this clonotype. V usage is TRBV7-9 and J usage is TRBJ2-7; 7 bases line up with TRBD1. This CDR3 comprises 14 residues. Germline CDR1 and CDR2: SEHNR and FQNEAQ (reference sequence). The trim removed 2 bases at V and 1 base at J, leaving 2 bases unmatched. The CDR3 protein is CASSLSGQSYEQYF. The CDR3 DNA follows: TGTGCCAGCAGCTTATCGGGACAGTCCTACGAGCAGTACTTC.

The chain links TRBV7-9 to TRBJ1-4, with D hard to call. Trimming took off 5 bases at V and 6 bases at J, with 16 bases between the two ends. The CDR3 spans 15 residues. Germline CDR1 reads SEHNR; CDR2 reads FQNEAQ (reference sequence). The CDR3 DNA sequence: TGTGCCAGCAGCGCCTCTCTGGGGTTGTATGAAAAACTGTTTTTT. This gives the protein CASSASLGLYEKLFF.

Points on this clonotype: A far bigger clonotype differs at one base, so this is likely a read error. V gene TRBV7-3 combines with J gene TRBJ2-3; possibly TRBD2 for D (5 bases). CDR3 length equals 11 residues. Germline CDR1 is SGHTA and CDR2 is FQGTGA. Trimming shortened V by 4 bases and J by 7 bases, and 6 bases separated the two germline ends. This CDR3 is CASSSGNTQYF. DNA for the CDR3: TGTGCCAGCAGCTCCGGGAATACGCAGTATTTT.

Only one count was recorded for this clonotype. The CDR3: CASRTSGVTDTQYF. In DNA form, the CDR3 reads TGTGCCTCTCGGACTAGCGGCGTCACAGATACGCAGTATTTT. The chain combines TRBV10-3 with TRBJ2-3; 10 bases line up with TRBD2. In germline, CDR1 is ENHRY, CDR2 SYGVKD. This CDR3 spans 14 amino acids. V lost 11 bases to trimming and J lost 2 bases; unmatched junction nucleotides: 7.

The J gene is TRBJ1-2, the V gene TRBV20-1; D unclear. Trimming stripped 1 base from V and 4 bases from J, with 10 bases between. The CDR3 has 13 amino acids. Germline lookup yields CDR1 DFQATT and CDR2 SNEGSKA (reference sequence). The CDR3 loop reads CSARGSRVYGYTF. In DNA, the CDR3 is TGCAGTGCTAGAGGGAGTAGGGTCTATGGCTACACCTTC.

This rearrangement joins TRBV12-3 or TRBV12-4 to TRBJ2-5; D perhaps matches TRBD2 (5 bases). Trimming left V 6 bases short and J 4 bases short, with 12 bases between. This CDR3 has 13 residues. The CDR3 protein is CASRRGFGETQYF. The DNA of the CDR3 is TGTGCCAGCAGACGGGGTTTCGGAGAGACCCAGTACTTC.

This clonotype was counted between two and nine times. The chain combines TRBV5-1 with TRBJ2-5; 7 positions match TRBD2. The trim removed 1 base at V and 4 bases at J, leaving 19 bases unmatched. CDR3 length: 19 amino acids. Germline V CDR1 and CDR2: SGHRS, YFSETQ. The CDR3 nucleotides are TGCGCCAGCAGCTTGACCGGCACTAGCAGGCGGGAGAGGGGAGAGACCCAGTACTTC. Amino acids: CASSLTGTSRRERGETQYF.

The V and J genes are TRBV20-1 and TRBJ1-4; D not certain. V was clipped by 1 base and J by 7 bases, with 7 bases between them. Germline CDR1 and CDR2: DFQATT and SNEGSKA (reference sequence). The CDR3 loop spans 12 amino acids. The CDR3 sequence: CSARVGLEKLFF. For the CDR3, the DNA is TGCAGTGCTAGAGTAGGGCTTGAAAAACTGTTTTTT.

This clonotype appeared many times. The chain employs TRBV29-1 and TRBJ2-1, with TRBD2 matching over 8 bases. Germline V gives CDR1 SQVTM, CDR2 ANQGSEA. The CDR3 covers 14 residues. V lost 5 bases, J lost 4 bases, and 7 bases stayed unmatched. CDR3 amino acids: CSVSSGSNYNEQFF. The CDR3 DNA follows: TGCAGCGTTTCCAGCGGGAGTAATTACAATGAGCAGTTCTTC.

The rearrangement links TRBV21-1 to TRBJ2-1; the D call in the table, TRBD2, was not verified against the DNA. TRBV21-1 is a documented pseudogene. There are 16 residues in the CDR3. Written as DNA, the CDR3 is TGTGCCAGCAGCAGTGGGGGGGGACTAGATCCTAATGAGCAGTTCTTC. Residues: CASSSGGGLDPNEQFF.

This clonotype has only a few counts. This rearrangement joins TRBV2 to TRBJ2-3; perhaps TRBD2 as D (5 bases). Germline CDR1 reads SNHLY; CDR2 reads FYNNEI. CDR3 size: 15 residues. Trimming took off 4 bases at V and 2 bases at J, with 13 bases between the two ends. Here the CDR3 reads CASSGGGLDTDTQYF. CDR3 DNA sequence: TGTGCCAGCAGTGGCGGTGGACTGGACACAGATACGCAGTATTTT.

This clonotype has only a few counts. The chain has TRBV7-9 and TRBJ1-2, with D perhaps TRBD1 (5 bases). Germline-derived CDR1 and CDR2 are SEHNR and FQNEAQ (reference sequence). Trimming took 5 bases from V and 4 from J, leaving 14 bases between them. This CDR3 is 14 amino acids long. The CDR3 DNA reads TGTGCCAGCAGCCGAAGTTCCGGGGGCTATGGCTACACCTTC. Protein: CASSRSSGGYGYTF.

This clonotype was detected only a few times. V usage is TRBV6-1 and J usage is TRBJ2-7; D is unresolved. Germline V gives CDR1 MNHNS, CDR2 SASEGT. V lost 5 bases and J 3 bases, leaving 17 bases between the germline ends. This CDR3 has 15 residues. The CDR3 loop reads CASSPDMGSFYEQYF. Written as DNA, the CDR3 is TGTGCCAGCAGTCCCGATATGGGATCCTTCTACGAGCAGTACTTC.

This sequence joins TRBV20-1 and TRBJ2-3, with 8 bases aligning to TRBD2. Germline-derived CDR1 and CDR2 are DFQATT and SNEGSKA (reference sequence). This CDR3 contains 14 residues. The ends lost 2 bases at V and 8 bases at J; junction bases unmatched: 9. CDR3 region: CSARSPGLDITQYF. CDR3 nucleotides: TGCAGTGCTAGATCACCGGGACTAGACATTACGCAGTATTTT.

The chain has TRBV30 and TRBJ2-4, with unresolved D. V was pared by 1 base and J by 2 bases, with 9 bases between. The CDR3 has 14 residues. In germline, CDR1 is GTSNPN, CDR2 SVGIG (reference sequence). CDR3 in amino acids: CAWSASRTKNIQYF. CDR3 in DNA: TGTGCCTGGAGTGCTTCAAGGACCAAAAACATTCAGTACTTC.

This clonotype was observed a few times. This chain connects TRBV5-1 to TRBJ1-1; no firm D call. This CDR3 comprises 14 residues. V lost 6 bases and J lost 4, with 16 bases in between. The germline gives CDR1 SGHRS, CDR2 YFSETQ. The CDR3 DNA reads TGCGCCAGCACCCCGGCCCCGAGGGCCACTGAAGCTTTCTTT. Translated, it gives CASTPAPRATEAFF.

The chain uses TRBV5-1 and TRBJ2-1, with 14 bases lining up with TRBD2. Germline-derived CDR1 and CDR2 are SGHRS and YFSETQ. This CDR3 region has 18 residues. The J segment lost 9 bases and the V segment lost 2 bases, leaving 13 bases of the junction unmatched. The CDR3 here is CASSFAPGLAGDGGEQFF. CDR3 DNA: TGCGCCAGCAGCTTCGCGCCGGGACTAGCGGGAGATGGGGGTGAGCAGTTCTTC.

This clonotype was seen a handful of times. The chain combines TRBV6-1 with TRBJ1-2; TRBD1 agrees at 8 bases. The CDR3 covers 13 residues. Germline CDR1 reads MNHNS; CDR2 reads SASEGT. The V and J ends lost 5 bases and 6 bases, in that order; junction bases with no gene match: 5. The CDR3 sequence: CASSRGQGHGYTF. CDR3 DNA: TGTGCCAGCAGTCGTGGACAGGGCCATGGCTACACCTTC.

The chain uses TRBV4-1 and TRBJ2-2; 7 positions match TRBD2. Trimming took 5 bases from V and 1 from J; bases not matched to a gene: 1. CDR1 MGHRA and CDR2 YSYEKL come from the germline V gene. The length of the CDR3 is 14 residues. CDR3 nucleotides: TGCGCCAGCAGCTCTAGCGGGAACACCGGGGAGCTGTTTTTT. Its translation is CASSSSGNTGELFF.

This chain uses TRBV3-1 with TRBJ2-3; 8 bases fit TRBD2. Losses at the gene ends were 3 bases for V and 2 bases for J; bases not matched to a gene: 10. From germline, CDR1 is LGHDT and CDR2 YNNKEL (reference sequence). The CDR3 loop spans 17 amino acids. The DNA for the CDR3 is TGTGCCAGCAGCCACATTACCGCTAGCGGGCACACAGATACGCAGTATTTT. Translating it yields CASSHITASGHTDTQYF.